The present T cell receptor beta chain was sequenced within a study of beta chain features in type 1 diabetes. Sorting with CD45RO/CCR7/CD25/CD127/CD95/CD27 yielded naive, central memory, regulatory and stem-like memory CD4+ cells. What was sequenced were expressed TCRB transcripts, since all of the isolated RNA had been reverse transcribed. Libraries were prepared by immunoSEQ multiplex PCR; TCRdb keeps only in-frame clonotypes and omits some of them. Altogether 200,000 to 250,000 clones are present, about 15% being singletons, with the ten largest covering roughly 0.019%. Regarding the study as a whole: Insertions at VDJ junctions were less frequent in type 1 diabetes patients. These patients also deleted more nucleotides at the same junctions. Comparison showed that naive, central memory and Treg TCRB repertoires appeared more similar among patients than among healthy donors. There was a moderate but significant shortening of TCRB CDR3s in all four CD4+ subsets of Type 1 diabetes patients.

The CDR3 consists of 13 residues. Trimming left V 0 bases short and J 0 bases short, with 2 bases between. Per the germline V gene, CDR1 is MNHEY and CDR2 is SVGAGI. Notes on this clone: No antigen is known for it. Other DNA variants within this sample encode the same CDR3.

This clonotype was sampled from a man under 40 with type 1 diabetes. The chain has TRBV6-5 and TRBJ1-1; the D is unclear. The sample consisted of naive CD4+ T cells from blood. The CDR3 here is CASSYSMNTEAFF. The DNA of the CDR3 is TGTGCCAGCAGTTACTCCATGAACACTGAAGCTTTCTTT.